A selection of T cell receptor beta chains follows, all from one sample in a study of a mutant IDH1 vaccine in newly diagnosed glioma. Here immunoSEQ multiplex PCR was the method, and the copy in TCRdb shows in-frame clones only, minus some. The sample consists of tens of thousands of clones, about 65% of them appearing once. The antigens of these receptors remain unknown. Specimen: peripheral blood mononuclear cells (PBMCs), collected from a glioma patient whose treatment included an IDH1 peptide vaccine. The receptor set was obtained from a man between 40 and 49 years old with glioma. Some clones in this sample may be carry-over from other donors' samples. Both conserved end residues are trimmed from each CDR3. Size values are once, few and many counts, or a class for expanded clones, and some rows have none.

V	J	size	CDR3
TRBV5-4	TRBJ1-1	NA	ASSSQTGSWTEAF
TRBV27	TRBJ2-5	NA	ASTQGSETQY
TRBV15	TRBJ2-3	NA	ATSRDFSGGNTDTQY
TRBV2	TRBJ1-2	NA	ASIRDRGHGYT
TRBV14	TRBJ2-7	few	ASSLQPGGAYEQY
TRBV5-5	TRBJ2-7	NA	ASSLALTSSYEQY
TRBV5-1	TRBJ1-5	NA	ASSPGTVNQPQH
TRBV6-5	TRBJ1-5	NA	ASSLVAGSNQPQH
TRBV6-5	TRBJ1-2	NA	ASSRLMDRRGYT
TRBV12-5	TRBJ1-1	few	ASGLSGMVTEAF
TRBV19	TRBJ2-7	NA	ASSGGRPLDEQY
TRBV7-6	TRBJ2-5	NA	ASSLAFQAGGTQY
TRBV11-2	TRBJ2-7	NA	ASSLARDRLTAYEQY
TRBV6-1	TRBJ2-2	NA	ASSDGHLITGELF
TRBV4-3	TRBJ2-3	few	ASSQQEASTDTQY
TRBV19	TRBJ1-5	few	ASTDRGYQPQH
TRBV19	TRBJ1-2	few	ASSFRQGGGYT
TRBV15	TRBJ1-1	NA	ATSRDQGGTEAF
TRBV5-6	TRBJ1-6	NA	ASSGDHYNSPLH
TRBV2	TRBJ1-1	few	ASRGQGLTEAF
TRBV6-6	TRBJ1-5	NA	ASSYEAAQPQH
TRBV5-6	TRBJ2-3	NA	ASSLPPGTQY
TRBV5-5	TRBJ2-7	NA	ASSLRLAGGREQY
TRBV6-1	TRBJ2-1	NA	ASSEARRDYRTNNEQF
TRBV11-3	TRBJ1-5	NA	ASTMRRGLNQPQH
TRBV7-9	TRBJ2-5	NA	ASNSAGQAKETQY
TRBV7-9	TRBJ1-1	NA	ASSNQGKSTEAF
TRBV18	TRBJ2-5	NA	ASSREVGSNRKETQY
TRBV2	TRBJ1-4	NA	ASSGTGLSEKLF
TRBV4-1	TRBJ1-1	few	ASSQFNTEAF
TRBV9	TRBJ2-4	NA	ASSPEGTKNIQY
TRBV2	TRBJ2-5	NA	ASSAGTSLQETQY
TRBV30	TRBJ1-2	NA	AWSQQLANYGYT
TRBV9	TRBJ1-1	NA	ASSVGQVNTEAF
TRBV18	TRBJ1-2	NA	ASSGQEYGYT
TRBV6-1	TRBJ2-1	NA	ASRKRGGLNEQF
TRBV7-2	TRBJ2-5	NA	ASSLGFGVGQETQY
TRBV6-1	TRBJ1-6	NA	ASRGGTDNSPLH
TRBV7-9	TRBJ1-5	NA	ASSEGGFGQPQH
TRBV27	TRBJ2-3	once	ASSLQAGGADTQY
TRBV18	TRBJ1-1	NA	ASSPMAEGEAF
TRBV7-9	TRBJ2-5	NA	ASSLVGGWGVETQY
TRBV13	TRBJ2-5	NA	ASSRTGLQETQY
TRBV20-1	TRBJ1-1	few	SAGRDTEAF
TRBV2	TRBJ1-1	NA	ASSEARDSGRAF
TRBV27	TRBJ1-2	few	ASSPDRRSYGYT
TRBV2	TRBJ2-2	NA	ASEGAVGELF
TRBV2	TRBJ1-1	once	ASSDWERDAEAF
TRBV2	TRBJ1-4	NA	ASTGRPSNEKLF
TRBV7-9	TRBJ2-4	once	ASSPASSNIQY
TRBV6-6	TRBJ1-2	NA	ASSYSGTVSYGYT
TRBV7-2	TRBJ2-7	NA	ASSLGTFYEQY
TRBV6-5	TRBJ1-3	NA	ASSYGLPSGNTIY
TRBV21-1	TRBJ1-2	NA	APPSGTLNYGYT
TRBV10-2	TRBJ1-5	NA	ASSGQARQPQH
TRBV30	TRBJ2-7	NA	AWSVGGGVPYEQY
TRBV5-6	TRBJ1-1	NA	ASSLGWGDTEAF